This record concerns one T cell receptor beta chain sequence. Its antigen is as yet unknown. The CDR3 is made up of 18 amino acids. V lost 2 bases and J 0 bases, leaving 18 bases between the germline ends. Germline assignment: CDR1 MGHRA and CDR2 YSYEKL. 5'RACE with constant-segment primers yielded barcoded, UMI-tagged TCR alpha and TCR beta cDNA libraries. TCRdb used MiXCR to reprocess the 5' RACE reads, holding one entry per CDR3 protein. Of around 82,000 distinct CDR3 sequences in the sample, 9.5% to 15% were seen once. The data originate from a study of T-cell memory formation after mild COVID-19. General study points: Nothing showed for sure that second-wave clones peaking on day 37 were SARS-CoV-2 specific. Clones which contracted sat mainly in CM and EM if CD4+, and in EMRA if CD8+. CD4/CD8 balance characterized clones contracting day 15 to 85, and CD4+ skew characterized later expanders.

Sequencing input: PBMCs or a T cell subset sorted from them (not recorded which). V is TRBV4-1 and J is TRBJ2-3, with D perhaps assigned TRBD1 or TRBD2 (5 bases each). The sequence came from a young man who had mild COVID-19 (a few samples of this study predate the infection). Cell type and time point are not known. The CDR3, as DNA: TGCGCCAGCAGCCAAAACGCGCTGGGGGAGCCAAGCACAGATACGCAGTATTTT. Protein: CASSQNALGEPSTDTQYF.